Only one count was recorded for the clone carrying this T cell receptor beta chain. Its antigen is as yet unknown. Assay: immunoSEQ multiplex PCR; the TCRdb copy retains only in-frame clones and omits some. The sample shows more than 85,000 clones, about 90% of them seen only once. This sample was included in a study of T cell responses to AZD1222 COVID-19 vaccine. General study findings and limits: The donor group comprised mostly white British people and more females; the analysis possibly underestimated clonal diversity.

V was pared by 1 base and J by 6 bases, with 12 bases between. CDR3 size: 14 residues. Germline CDR1 reads SGHRS; CDR2 reads YFSETQ. This TCR derives from an adult in good health. This material consisted of peripheral blood, taken on day 0 of AZD1222 vaccination. The genes are TRBV5-1 and TRBJ2-3, with a tentative D call TRBD1 (6 bases). The CDR3 reads CASSLYRVQDTQYF. CDR3 in DNA: TGCGCCAGCAGCTTGTACAGGGTTCAGGATACGCAGTATTTT.